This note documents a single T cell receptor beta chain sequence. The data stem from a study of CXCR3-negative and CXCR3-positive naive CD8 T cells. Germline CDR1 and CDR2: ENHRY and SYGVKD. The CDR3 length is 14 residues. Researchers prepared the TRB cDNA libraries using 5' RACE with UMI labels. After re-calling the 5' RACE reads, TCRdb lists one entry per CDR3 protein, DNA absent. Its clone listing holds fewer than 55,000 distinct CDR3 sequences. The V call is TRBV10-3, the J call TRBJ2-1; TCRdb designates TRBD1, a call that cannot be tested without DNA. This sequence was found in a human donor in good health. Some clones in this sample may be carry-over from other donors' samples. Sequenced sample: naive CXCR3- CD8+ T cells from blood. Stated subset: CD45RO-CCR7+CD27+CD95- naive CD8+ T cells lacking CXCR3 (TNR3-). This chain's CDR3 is CAISGGGPYNEQFF.